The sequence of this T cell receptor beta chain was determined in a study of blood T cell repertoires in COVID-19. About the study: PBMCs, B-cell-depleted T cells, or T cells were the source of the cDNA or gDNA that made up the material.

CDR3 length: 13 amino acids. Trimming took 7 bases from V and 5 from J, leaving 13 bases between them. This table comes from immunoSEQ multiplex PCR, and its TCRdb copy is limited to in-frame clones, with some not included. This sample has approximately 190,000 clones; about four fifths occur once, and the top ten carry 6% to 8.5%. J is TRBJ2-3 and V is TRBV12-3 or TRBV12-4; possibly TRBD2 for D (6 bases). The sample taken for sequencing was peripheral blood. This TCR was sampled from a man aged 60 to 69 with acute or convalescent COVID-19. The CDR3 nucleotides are TGTGCCAGCACTTTGGGCGGGGAAGATACGCAGTATTTT. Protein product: CASTLGGEDTQYF.